The clone carrying this T cell receptor (beta chain) was counted ten times or more. Its antigen remains unknown. These data are taken from a study of neurological immune-mediated disorders. TCRdb analysed the 5' RACE reads with MiXCR anew, one entry per CDR3 protein. The sample records roughly 71,000 distinct CDR3 sequences, about 4% being singletons. Study-wide results and limits: The repertoires of 18 of 34 multiple sclerosis patients were placed by phylogenetic grouping in a single related-CDR3 cluster, which may be a signature.

The CDR3 spans 12 residues. Trimming left V 7 bases short and J 4 bases short, with 11 bases between. From germline, CDR1 is SNHLY and CDR2 FYNNEI. PBMCs numbering 2 million and stored at -80 C yielded the unsorted libraries. The V gene is TRBV2, the J gene TRBJ2-7; D is ambiguous. The sample taken for sequencing was PBMCs. The sequence derives from a man aged 25 to 40 with multiple sclerosis. CDR3: CASTLRAYEQYF. CDR3 sequence (DNA): TGTGCCAGCACCCTCCGGGCTTACGAGCAGTACTTC.